This entry lists 8 T cell receptor beta chains sequenced from one sample in a study of cytomegalovirus exposure and HLA in healthy donors. The PCR used 60 Vbeta and 13 Jbeta primers. Profiling relied on immunoSEQ multiplex PCR, and the TCRdb table lists in-frame clones only, not all of them. The sample contains about 98,000 clones, 70% to 80% of which appear only once. Source material: PBMCs. These receptors originate from a man aged 18-30 years in good health and CMV-seropositive.

V usage is TRBV6-1 and J usage is TRBJ2-1; 8 bases fit TRBD1. This CDR3 spans 15 amino acids. Germline CDR1 reads MNHNS; CDR2 reads SASEGT. V lost 6 bases, J lost 5 bases, and 9 bases stayed unmatched. The CDR3 region is CASRLAGTGNNEQFF. CDR3 nucleotide sequence: TGTGCCAGCAGGCTTGCCGGGACAGGTAACAATGAGCAGTTCTTC.

This clone has a handful of counts. The CDR3 DNA sequence: TGTGCCAGCAGTGAGGGGCAGTCCCCTTTATACGAGCAGTACTTC. Its protein is CASSEGQSPLYEQYF. The chain has TRBV2 and TRBJ2-7; TRBD1 might be the D (5 bases). The germline gives CDR1 SNHLY, CDR2 FYNNEI. This CDR3 region has 15 residues. The V gene lost 3 bases and the J gene lost 4 bases, with 16 bases spanning the gap.

V gene TRBV7-2 combines with J gene TRBJ2-7; 10 bases line up with TRBD2. CDR1 and CDR2 from the germline V gene are SGHTA and FQGNSA. The CDR3 spans 15 residues. V shed 6 bases and J 1 base; nucleotides not matched to a gene: 6. CDR3 DNA: TGTGCCAGCAGAGGAGGGACTAGCGCTTCCTACGAGCAGTACTTC. This gives the protein CASRGGTSASYEQYF.

The V and J genes are TRBV6-5 and TRBJ2-1, with 8 bases that match TRBD2. The germline CDR1 and CDR2 sequences are MNHEY and SVGAGI. J was trimmed by 6 bases and V by 6 bases; bases with no gene match: 7. The CDR3 contains 14 residues. The CDR3 region is CASSTGGPFNEQFF. CDR3 DNA: TGTGCCAGCAGCACGGGGGGGCCTTTCAATGAGCAGTTCTTC.

The chain links TRBV5-1 to TRBJ1-6, with 8 bases fitting TRBD1. Trimming removed 6 bases from V and 10 bases from J; junction bases left unmatched: 9. This CDR3 spans 14 amino acids. CDR1 and CDR2 (germline): SGHRS, YFSETQ. The CDR3 DNA reads TGCGCCAGCACCAGAGACAGGGGAGAGTCACCCCTCCACTTT. Amino acids: CASTRDRGESPLHF.

This chain joins TRBV6-1 and TRBJ1-2, with 7 bases aligning to TRBD1. The CDR3 has 15 amino acids. With V trimmed by 8 bases and J by 2 bases, 11 bases remained unmatched. The V gene's germline CDR1 is MNHNS and CDR2 SASEGT. The CDR3 nucleotides are TGTGCCAGCGCAGTGACACGGACAGGAAACTATGGCTACACCTTC. Amino acids: CASAVTRTGNYGYTF.

With respect to this clone: Other DNA sequences within the sample encode an identical CDR3. This chain connects TRBV10-3 to TRBJ2-2, with unresolved D. Trimming removed 0 bases at V and 2 bases at J, with 4 bases between. Germline-derived CDR1 and CDR2 are ENHRY and SYGVKD. There are 14 residues in the CDR3. The CDR3 reads CAISESLNTGELFF. The CDR3 DNA reads as TGTGCCATCAGTGAGTCCCTCAACACCGGGGAGCTGTTTTTT.

This clone was detected once. The chain links TRBV27 to TRBJ1-1; 7 bases match TRBD1. J lost 1 base, V lost 4 bases, and 3 bases had no gene match. The germline V gene encodes CDR1 MNHEY and CDR2 SMNVEV (reference sequence). The CDR3 runs to 14 residues. CDR3 sequence (DNA): TGTGCCAGCAGTTGGGGACAGACGAACACTGAAGCTTTCTTT. It codes for CASSWGQTNTEAFF.